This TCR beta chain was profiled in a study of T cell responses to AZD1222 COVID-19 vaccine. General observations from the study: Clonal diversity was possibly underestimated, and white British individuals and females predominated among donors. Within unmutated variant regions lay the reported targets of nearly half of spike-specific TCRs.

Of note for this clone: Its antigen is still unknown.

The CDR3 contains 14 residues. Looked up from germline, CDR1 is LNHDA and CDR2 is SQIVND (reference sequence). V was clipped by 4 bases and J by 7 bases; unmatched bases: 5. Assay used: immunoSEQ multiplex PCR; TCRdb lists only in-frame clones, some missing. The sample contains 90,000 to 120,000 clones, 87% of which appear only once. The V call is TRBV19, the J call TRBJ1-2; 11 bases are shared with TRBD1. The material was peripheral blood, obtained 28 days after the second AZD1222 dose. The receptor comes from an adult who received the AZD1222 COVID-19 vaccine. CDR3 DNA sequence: TGTGCCAGTAGTACGACCGGGACAGGGGGTGGCTACACCTTC. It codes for CASSTTGTGGGYTF.